Listed below are T cell receptor beta chains from one sample, sequenced in a study of cytomegalovirus exposure and HLA in healthy donors. TCRdb's copy holds only in-frame clones and misses some; the assay was immunoSEQ multiplex PCR. The table lists 75,000 to 80,000 clones, around three quarters of them singletons. Sequencing was performed on PBMCs. All receptors derive from a male donor in good health and CMV-seronegative. CDR3s leave out the opening cysteine and the closing phenylalanine or tryptophan. Fields, in order: J gene, V gene, CDR3 length, CDR3 protein.

TRBJ2-1,TRBV28,10,ASFGRGNEQF
TRBJ2-5,TRBV9,13,ASSVIPGYQETQY
TRBJ1-4,TRBV11-2,12,ASSLSTGPEKLF
TRBJ1-5,TRBV28,13,ASSLIGGDSQPQH
TRBJ2-1,TRBV30,13,AWSVGAGGPLQQF
TRBJ2-1,TRBV6-5,11,ASSYDWEDEQF
TRBJ1-2,TRBV5-1,13,ASSLDQRGVYGYT
TRBJ2-3,TRBV30,14,AWSVSLAGSTDTQY
TRBJ2-7,TRBV4-2,13,ASSQDLGEASEQY
TRBJ2-7,TRBV5-3,12,ARSAGTGADEQY
TRBJ1-2,TRBV4-2,13,ASSQDKAGIYGYT
TRBJ1-2,TRBV6-5,11,ASSRQSFEGYT
TRBJ1-2,TRBV6-5,12,ASSPAVGNYGYP
TRBJ2-3,TRBV7-6,15,ASSLAGGQGLTDTQY
TRBJ2-5,TRBV10-3,11,AIRGTGVETQY
TRBJ1-1,TRBV27,13,ASSLLGRVFTEAF
TRBJ1-4,TRBV6-5,13,ASSYSSGVSEKLF
TRBJ1-6,TRBV28,12,ASSSRGYNSPLN
TRBJ2-3,TRBV7-6,12,ASSSGTGVDTQY
TRBJ2-7,TRBV7-6,14,ASSLAPGQGAYEQY
TRBJ1-1,TRBV28,13,ATSPFLGADTEAF
TRBJ2-1,TRBV5-4,17,ASSSDWPTSGTIRNEQF
TRBJ2-1,TRBV19,14,ASSGLGLAGYYEQF
TRBJ2-7,TRBV6-6,9,ASSSPRRQY
TRBJ2-7,TRBV29-1,12,SVVVGQGSYEQY
TRBJ2-2,TRBV28,12,ASRPGLFLGELF
.,TRBV4-2,13,ASSLRGSVSYEQY
TRBJ1-4,TRBV5-6,12,ASSLRGLGEKLF
TRBJ1-2,TRBV19,14,ASSPARGGFSDGYT
TRBJ1-3,TRBV29-1,11,SVEEDGGNTIY
TRBJ1-1,TRBV6-5,12,ASSYSDSDTEAF
TRBJ2-3,TRBV4-3,11,ASSRYTGDTQY
TRBJ1-3,TRBV15,12,ATSRGASGNTIY
TRBJ2-3,TRBV7-6,14,ASSPVMDRGTDTQY
TRBJ2-1,TRBV2,13,ASSKLDKSIREQF
TRBJ2-7,TRBV28,13,ASSLFLAGVYEQY
TRBJ2-3,TRBV5-8,14,ASSLGGTSGTDTQY
TRBJ2-1,TRBV7-2,12,ASSSGLARNEQF
TRBJ1-1,TRBV29-1,13,SVASGTGAYTEAF
TRBJ1-1,TRBV6-1,10,ASSDVPSKAF
TRBJ1-2,TRBV5-1,10,ASSFNNYGYT
TRBJ2-7,TRBV6-1,12,ASSDGTGAYEQY
TRBJ2-7,TRBV5-4,11,ASSRGRIYEQY
TRBJ2-3,TRBV25-1,12,ASSDRAYADTQY
TRBJ2-3,TRBV6-5,12,ASRTGLAKDTQY
TRBJ1-1,TRBV7-2,11,ASSLMEKTEAF
TRBJ2-3,TRBV4-2,16,ASSQDRGLAGLTDTQY
TRBJ2-2,TRBV7-9,13,ASSPGQTNTGELF
TRBJ2-7,TRBV27,12,ASSSLAGNYEQY
TRBJ1-5,TRBV5-6,14,ASSLAGTGSNQPQH